These 4 T cell receptor beta chains were all obtained from the same sample, sequenced in a study of technical replicates of blood from a handful of donors. The repertoire was sequenced with immunoSEQ multiplex PCR; TCRdb's copy has only in-frame clones and lacks some. This table holds tens of thousands of clones, approximately 95% found once. The source material was T cells isolated from PBMCs. The origin of the receptors is a human donor in good health.

In the case of this clone: This sample includes further DNA sequences coding for the same CDR3. This chain uses TRBV5-1 with TRBJ2-1, with 11 bases identical to TRBD2. V gave up 0 bases and J gave up 4 bases; unmatched junction bases: 0. Germline values: CDR1 SGHRS, CDR2 YFSETQ. CDR3 length equals 15 residues. The CDR3 sequence is CASSLGLAGYNEQFF. CDR3 bases: TGCGCCAGCAGCTTGGGACTAGCGGGGTACAATGAGCAGTTCTTC.

V is TRBV6-5 and J is TRBJ2-1; TRBD2 matches at 9 bases. V lost 2 bases, J lost 9 bases, and 8 bases stayed unmatched. The CDR3 totals 15 residues. Per the germline V gene, CDR1 is MNHEY and CDR2 is SVGAGI. Here the CDR3 DNA reads TGTGCCAGCAGTTACGGTAGCGGGAGATTCGGTGAGCAGTTCTTC. This encodes CASSYGSGRFGEQFF.

The rearrangement uses TRBV5-4 and TRBJ2-7; 7 bases agree with TRBD1. This CDR3 region has 16 residues. With V trimmed by 3 bases and J by 2 bases, 11 bases remained unmatched. Germline assignment: CDR1 SGHNT and CDR2 YYREEE (reference sequence). The CDR3 DNA follows: TGTGCCAGCAGCTCGGGTTTGAGACAGGGAGCCTACGAGCAGTACTTC. It specifies CASSSGLRQGAYEQYF.

The chain is built from TRBV7-9 and TRBJ2-5, with unresolved D. Looked up from germline, CDR1 is SEHNR and CDR2 is FQNEAQ (reference sequence). This CDR3 is 14 amino acids long. V dropped 5 bases and J dropped 5 bases, with 15 bases sitting between them. CDR3 in DNA: TGTGCCAGCAGCCCCGTAAATGTCCGGGAGACCCAGTACTTC. Amino acids: CASSPVNVRETQYF. Full variable domain (missing parts from reference TRBV7-9 and TRBJ2-5): DTGVSQNPRHKITKRGQNVTFRCDPISEHNRLYWYRQTLGQGPEFLTYFQNEAQLEKSRLLSDRFSAERPKGSFSTLEIQRTEQGDSAMYLCASSPVNVRETQYFGPGTRLLVL.